Shown below are 10 T cell receptor beta chains from a single sample sequenced in a study of OX40 agonist ivuxolimab in advanced cancers. TCRdb's table, derived via immunoSEQ multiplex PCR, lists solely in-frame clones and lacks some. The table shows 15,000 to 20,000 clones, with around 80% occurring only once. This material consisted of CD4+ or CD8+ T cells sorted from blood, taken in a trial of the OX40 agonist ivuxolimab. Receptors originate from an adult with an advanced solid tumor such as melanoma, head and neck, liver or kidney cancer.

The chain couples TRBV2 to TRBJ2-5; no definite D call. Germline assignment: CDR1 SNHLY and CDR2 FYNNEI. This CDR3 spans 13 amino acids. The V and J ends lost 5 bases and 2 bases respectively, with 9 bases between them. DNA for the CDR3: TGTGCCAGCAGTAGGGCCAGGCAAGAGACCCAGTACTTC. It yields the protein CASSRARQETQYF.

A few counts support this clone. The chain links TRBV28 to TRBJ1-1; D call uncertain. V shed 5 bases and J shed 5 bases, with 15 bases lying between them. Per the germline V gene, CDR1 is MDHEN and CDR2 is SYDVKM. This CDR3 spans 14 amino acids. In nucleotides, the CDR3 is TGTGCCAGCAGTCCCCATCAGGTGAGGACTGAAGCTTTCTTT. Translation gives CASSPHQVRTEAFF.

This clone has just a few counts. The chain uses TRBV15 and TRBJ2-3, with 14 bases fitting TRBD2. The CDR3 is made up of 21 amino acids. In germline, CDR1 is LNHNV, CDR2 YYDKDF (reference sequence). The trim removed 0 bases at V and 2 bases at J, leaving 13 bases unmatched. In nucleotides, the CDR3 is TGTGCCACCAGCAGAGATGGGGTTGGGACTAGCGGGAGTACGGTCACAGATACGCAGTATTTT. Translating it yields CATSRDGVGTSGSTVTDTQYF.

The chain carries TRBV15 and TRBJ1-6; D is undetermined. CDR1 is LNHNV, CDR2 YYDKDF, per germline (reference sequence). Trimming removed 1 base from V and 18 bases from J, with 25 bases in between. There are 16 residues in the CDR3. The CDR3 reads CATSRASGVRGVRHHF. The CDR3 DNA is TGTGCCACCAGCAGAGCCTCCGGGGTACGCGGGGTTCGTCACCACTTT.

The rearrangement uses TRBV14 and TRBJ2-7; D possibly corresponds to TRBD2 (6 bases). Germline CDR1 SGHDN, CDR2 FVKESK. V was pared by 0 bases and J by 9 bases, with 15 bases between. The CDR3 has 14 amino acids. The CDR3 coding sequence is TGTGCCAGCAGCCAAGACAGGAGGGTAACCCGGCAGTACTTC. Protein product: CASSQDRRVTRQYF.

The chain links TRBV11-2 to TRBJ2-1; 7 bases match TRBD1. Germline V gives CDR1 SGHAT, CDR2 FQNNGV. This CDR3 spans 13 amino acids. With 4 bases clipped from V and 4 bases from J, the junction kept 1 base outside the gene matches. The CDR3 sequence is CASSWGQYNEQFF. The CDR3 nucleotides are TGTGCCAGCAGCTGGGGACAGTACAATGAGCAGTTCTTC.

The chain employs TRBV4-1 and TRBJ1-2; no clear D. The germline V and J ends were trimmed by 4 bases and 2 bases, with 11 bases remaining between them. There are 14 residues in the CDR3. Looked up from germline, CDR1 is MGHRA and CDR2 is YSYEKL. CDR3 nucleotides: TGCGCCAGCAGCCGTCAGAGAGAGAACTATGGCTACACCTTC. Amino acids: CASSRQRENYGYTF.

The rearrangement uses TRBV2 and TRBJ1-3, with no clear D. Germline V gene sequence: CDR1 SNHLY, CDR2 FYNNEI. This CDR3 contains 14 residues. V was pared by 6 bases and J by 4 bases, with 13 bases between. CDR3 loop: CASRPTVGGNTIYF. The DNA for the CDR3 is TGTGCCAGCAGGCCTACAGTAGGAGGAAACACCATATATTTT. Variable domain in full (rest from reference TRBV2 and TRBJ1-3): EPEVTQTPSHQVTQMGQEVILRCVPISNHLYFYWYRQILGQKVEFLVSFYNNEISEKSEIFDDQFSVERPDGSNFTLKIRSTKLEDSAMYFCASRPTVGGNTIYFGEGSWLTVV.

This rearrangement joins TRBV6-5 to TRBJ2-7; D possibly corresponds to TRBD1 (6 bases). CDR1 is MNHEY, CDR2 SVGAGI, per germline. CDR3 length: 13 amino acids. Between the trimmed V and J ends, which lost 6 bases and 2 bases, there was a span of 11 bases. As DNA, the CDR3 is TGTGCCAGCAGCCGGGACATAGCCTACGAGCAGTACTTC. This encodes CASSRDIAYEQYF.

In this sample, this clone turned up once. V and J are TRBV7-3 and TRBJ2-3, with 7 bases matching TRBD2. The ends lost 1 base at V and 1 base at J; junction bases unmatched: 5. The CDR3 runs 16 residues. Per germline, CDR1 SGHTA and CDR2 FQGTGA. The CDR3, as DNA: TGTGCCAGCAGCTTAAATTTTGCGGGAGGCACAGATACGCAGTATTTT. Protein sequence: CASSLNFAGGTDTQYF. The full variable domain, rest sourced from reference TRBV7-3 and TRBJ2-3, is GAGVSQTPSNKVTEKGKYVELRCDPISGHTALYWYRQSLGQGPEFLIYFQGTGAADDSGLPNDRFFAVRPEGSVSTLKIQRTERGDSAVYLCASSLNFAGGTDTQYFGPGTRLTVL.